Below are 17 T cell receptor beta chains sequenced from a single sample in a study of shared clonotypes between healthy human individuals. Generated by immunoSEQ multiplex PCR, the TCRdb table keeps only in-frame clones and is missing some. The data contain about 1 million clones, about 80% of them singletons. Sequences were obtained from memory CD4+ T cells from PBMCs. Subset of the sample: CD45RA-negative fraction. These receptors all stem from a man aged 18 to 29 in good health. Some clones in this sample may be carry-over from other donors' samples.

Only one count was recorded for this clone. CDR3 coding DNA: TGTGCCAGCAGTTTCGCTGCCGCTGGCTACACCTTC. It codes for CASSFAAAGYTF. The chain employs TRBV28 and TRBJ1-2; D remains unclear. V was shortened by 3 bases and J by 7 bases, with 9 bases between the two germline ends. Looked up from germline, CDR1 is MDHEN and CDR2 is SYDVKM. The CDR3 runs to 12 residues.

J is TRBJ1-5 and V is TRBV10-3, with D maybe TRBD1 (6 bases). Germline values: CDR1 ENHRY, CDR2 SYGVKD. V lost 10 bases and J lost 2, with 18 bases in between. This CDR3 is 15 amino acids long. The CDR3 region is CASSSGGLGNQPQHF. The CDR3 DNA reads TGTGCCAGCAGCTCTGGGGGGCTGGGCAATCAGCCCCAGCATTTT.

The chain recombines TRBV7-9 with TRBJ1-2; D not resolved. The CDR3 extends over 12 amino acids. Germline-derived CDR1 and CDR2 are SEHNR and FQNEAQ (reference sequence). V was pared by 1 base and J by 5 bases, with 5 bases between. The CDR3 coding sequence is TGTGCCAGCAGCTTAGTGAATTATGGCTACACCTTC. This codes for CASSLVNYGYTF.

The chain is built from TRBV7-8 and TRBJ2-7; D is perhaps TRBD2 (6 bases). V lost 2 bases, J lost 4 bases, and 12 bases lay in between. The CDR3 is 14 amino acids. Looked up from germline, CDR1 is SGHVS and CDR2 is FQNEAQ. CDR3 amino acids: CASSLSSGRYEQYF. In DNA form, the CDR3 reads TGTGCCAGCAGCTTAAGTAGCGGACGGTACGAGCAGTACTTC. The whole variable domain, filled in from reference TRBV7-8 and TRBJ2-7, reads GAGVSQSPRYKVAKRGQDVALRCDPISGHVSLFWYQQALGQGPEFLTYFQNEAQLDKSGLPSDRFFAERPEGSVSTLKIQRTQQEDSAVYLCASSLSSGRYEQYFGPGTRLTVT.

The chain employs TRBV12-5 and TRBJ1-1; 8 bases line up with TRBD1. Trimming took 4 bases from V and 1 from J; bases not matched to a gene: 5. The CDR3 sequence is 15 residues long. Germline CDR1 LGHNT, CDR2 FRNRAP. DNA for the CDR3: TGTGCTAGTGGTTCTCCCGGGACAGGGAACACTGAAGCTTTCTTT. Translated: CASGSPGTGNTEAFF.

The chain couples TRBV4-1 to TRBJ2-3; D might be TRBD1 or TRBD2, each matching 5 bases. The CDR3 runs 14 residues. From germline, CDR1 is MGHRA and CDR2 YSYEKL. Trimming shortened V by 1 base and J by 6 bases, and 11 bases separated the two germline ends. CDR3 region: CASSQGFGDDTQYF. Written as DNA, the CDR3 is TGCGCCAGCAGCCAAGGGTTTGGGGACGATACGCAGTATTTT.

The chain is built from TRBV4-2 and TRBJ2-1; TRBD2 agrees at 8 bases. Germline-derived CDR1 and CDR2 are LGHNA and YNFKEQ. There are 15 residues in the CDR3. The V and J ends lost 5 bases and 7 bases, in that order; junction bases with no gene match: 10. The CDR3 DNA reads TGTGCCAGCAGCGGAACGGGAGGGCCTTATAATGAGCAGTTCTTC. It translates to CASSGTGGPYNEQFF.

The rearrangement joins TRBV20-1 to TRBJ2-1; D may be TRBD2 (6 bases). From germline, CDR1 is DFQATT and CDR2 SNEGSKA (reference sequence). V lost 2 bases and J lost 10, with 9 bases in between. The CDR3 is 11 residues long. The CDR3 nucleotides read TGCAGTGCTAGACCCGCGGGGGAGCAGTTCTTC. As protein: CSARPAGEQFF.

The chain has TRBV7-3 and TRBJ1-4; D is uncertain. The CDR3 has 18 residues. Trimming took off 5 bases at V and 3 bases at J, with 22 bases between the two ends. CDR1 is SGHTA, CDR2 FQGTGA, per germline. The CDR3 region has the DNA TGTGCCAGCAGCCCACAAGGACGGGCCCGCGTGGCTAATGAAAAACTGTTTTTT. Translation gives CASSPQGRARVANEKLFF.

The CDR3 sequence: CASTPFTGVQETQYF. As DNA, the CDR3 is TGTGCCAGCACCCCCTTTACAGGGGTCCAAGAGACCCAGTACTTC. The rearrangement links TRBV2 to TRBJ2-5, with 7 bases that match TRBD1. This CDR3 contains 15 residues. V lost 7 bases, J lost 1 base, and 9 bases stayed unmatched. Germline assignment: CDR1 SNHLY and CDR2 FYNNEI.

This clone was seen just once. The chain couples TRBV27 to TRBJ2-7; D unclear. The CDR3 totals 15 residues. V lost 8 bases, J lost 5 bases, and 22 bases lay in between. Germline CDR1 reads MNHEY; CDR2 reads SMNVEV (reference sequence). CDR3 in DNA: TGTGCCAGCGCCCCGGGTTGGCTAGTCAGCCACGAGCAGTACTTC. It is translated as CASAPGWLVSHEQYF.

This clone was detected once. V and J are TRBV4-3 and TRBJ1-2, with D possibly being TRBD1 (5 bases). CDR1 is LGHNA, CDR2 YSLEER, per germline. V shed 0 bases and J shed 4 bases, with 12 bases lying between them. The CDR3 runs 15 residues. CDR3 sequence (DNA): TGCGCCAGCAGCCAAGATTTGGGGGGTAGCTATGGCTACACCTTC. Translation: CASSQDLGGSYGYTF.

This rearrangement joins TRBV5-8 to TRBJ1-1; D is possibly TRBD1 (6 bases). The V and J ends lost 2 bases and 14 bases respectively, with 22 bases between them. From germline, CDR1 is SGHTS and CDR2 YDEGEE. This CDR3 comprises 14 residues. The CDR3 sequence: CASSLGDTRSKEFF. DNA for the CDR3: TGTGCCAGCAGCTTAGGGGACACGCGATCTAAGGAATTCTTT.

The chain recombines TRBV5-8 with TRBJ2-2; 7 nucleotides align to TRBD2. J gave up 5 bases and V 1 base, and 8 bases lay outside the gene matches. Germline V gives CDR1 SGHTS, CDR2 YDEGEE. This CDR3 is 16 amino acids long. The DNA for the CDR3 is TGTGCCAGCAGCTTGTACGCGGGGGTAGGGACCGGGGAGCTGTTTTTT. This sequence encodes CASSLYAGVGTGELFF.

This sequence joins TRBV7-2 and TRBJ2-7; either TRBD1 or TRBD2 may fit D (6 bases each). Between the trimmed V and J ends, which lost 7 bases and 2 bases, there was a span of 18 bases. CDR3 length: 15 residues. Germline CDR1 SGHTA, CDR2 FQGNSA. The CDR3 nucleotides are TGTGCCAGCACCACAACAGGGACTTACGCCTACGAGCAGTACTTC. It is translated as CASTTTGTYAYEQYF.

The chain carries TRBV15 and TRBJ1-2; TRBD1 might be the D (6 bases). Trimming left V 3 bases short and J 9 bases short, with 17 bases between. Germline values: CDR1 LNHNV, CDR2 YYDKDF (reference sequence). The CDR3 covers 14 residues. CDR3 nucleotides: TGTGCCACCAGCAGGATGTGGAGGAGGGACAGCTACACCTTC. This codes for CATSRMWRRDSYTF. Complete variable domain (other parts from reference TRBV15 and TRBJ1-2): DAMVIQNPRYQVTQFGKPVTLSCSQTLNHNVMYWYQQKSSQAPKLLFHYYDKDFNNEADTPDNFQSRRPNTSFCFLDIRSPGLGDTAMYLCATSRMWRRDSYTFGSGTRLTVV.

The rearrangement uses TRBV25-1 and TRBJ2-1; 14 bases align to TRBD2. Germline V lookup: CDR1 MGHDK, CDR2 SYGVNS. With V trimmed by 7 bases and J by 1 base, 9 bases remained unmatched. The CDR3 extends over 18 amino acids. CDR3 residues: CASTGTSGSWASYNEQFF. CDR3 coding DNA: TGTGCCAGCACCGGGACTAGCGGGAGTTGGGCGTCCTACAATGAGCAGTTCTTC.